This is a list of T cell receptor beta chains from one sample in a study of OX40 agonist ivuxolimab in advanced cancers. Clones were sequenced by immunoSEQ multiplex PCR, and TCRdb holds only the in-frame ones, with some missing. The table includes some 86,000 clones, 70% to 90% detected once. The sequences come from CD4+ or CD8+ T cells sorted from blood, collected in a trial of the OX40 agonist ivuxolimab. These TCRs come from an adult with an advanced solid tumor such as melanoma, head and neck, liver or kidney cancer. The CDR3 runs from the conserved cysteine through the conserved F or W. D genes are given only for firm matches. Some rows have no size entry. The others give once, few or many, or a class for an expanded clone.

>TRBJ2-7|NA|TRBV27|NA
TGTGCCTCTCGGCGGCGGTCTACCTACGAGCAGTACTTC
CASRRRSTYEQYF
>TRBJ1-6|NA|TRBV19|NA
TGTGCCAGTAGTCCGTTGACAGCAAATTATAATTCACCCCTCCACTTT
CASSPLTANYNSPLHF
>TRBJ2-7|NA|TRBV7-2|NA
TGTGCCAGCAGCTTAGGGGGCGGGTGGAGCTCCTACGAGCAGTACTTC
CASSLGGGWSSYEQYF
>TRBJ1-5|NA|TRBV5-1|NA
TGCGCCAGCAGCTTGGATTGGGGTGGCCAGCCCCAGCATTTT
CASSLDWGGQPQHF
>TRBJ1-1|NA|TRBV30|NA
TGTGCCTGCATGACAGCGCCTAACACTGAAGCTTTCTTT
CACMTAPNTEAFF
>TRBJ2-7|NA|TRBV5-4|NA
TGTGCCAGCAGCTTTAGGGGAACCTACGAGCAGTACTTC
CASSFRGTYEQYF
>TRBJ1-1|TRBD1|TRBV19|once
TGTGCCAGTGGACAGGAAAAAATGAACACTGAAGCTTTCTTT
CASGQEKMNTEAFF
>TRBJ2-1|TRBD2|TRBV9|NA
TGTGCCAGCAGCCTCAGCGGGGGCTACTACAATGAGCAGTTCTTC
CASSLSGGYYNEQFF
>TRBJ1-5|NA|TRBV7-2|NA
TGTGCCAGCAGCTTGGGAGGGGATCGCAATCAGCCCCAGCATTTT
CASSLGGDRNQPQHF
>TRBJ1-5|NA|TRBV27|NA
TGTGCCAGCAGCGGACGGAGCAATCAGCCCCAGCATTTT
CASSGRSNQPQHF
>TRBJ2-7|TRBD1|TRBV6-1|NA
TGTGCCAGCAGACCGGGACAGTCCTACGAGCAGTACTTC
CASRPGQSYEQYF
>TRBJ1-1|TRBD1|TRBV6-5|NA
TGTGCCAGCAGTTTTAACAGGGGGACCCCTGAAGCTTTCTTT
CASSFNRGTPEAFF
>TRBJ2-4|NA|TRBV28|few
TGTGCCAGCAGCAGACAGCAAGCCAAAAACATTCAGTACTTC
CASSRQQAKNIQYF
>TRBJ2-1|NA|TRBV9|NA
TGTGCCAGCAGCGTAGGGCGGGCGAGAGCCTACAATGAGCAGTTCTTC
CASSVGRARAYNEQFF
>TRBJ2-1|NA|TRBV12-2|NA
TGTGCAAGTCGCACCGAGGGGCAGTTCTTC
CASRTEGQFF
>TRBJ1-4|NA|TRBV11-2|NA
TGTGCCAGCAGCTTAGCGGGGCTGGCTAATGAAAAACTGTTTTTT
CASSLAGLANEKLFF
>TRBJ1-4|NA|TRBV4-3|NA
TGCGCCAGCAGCCCTCAAGAGACGTTTGGGGAAAAACTGTTTTTT
CASSPQETFGEKLFF
>TRBJ1-1|NA|TRBV19|once
TGTGCCAGTATAAGGGGGGGTAGTGGGGACACTGAAGCTTTCTTT
CASIRGGSGDTEAFF
>TRBJ2-7|NA|TRBV4-1|NA
TGCGCCAGCAGCCAAGATGCAGACGAGCAGTACTTC
CASSQDADEQYF
>TRBJ1-1|NA|TRBV6-5|once
TGTGCCAGCAGTTACCCGCCGGCTGAAGCTTTCTTT
CASSYPPAEAFF
>TRBJ1-5|NA|TRBV10-3|NA
TGTGCCATCAGTGAGGCGGCGGGTCAGCCCCAGCATTTT
CAISEAAGQPQHF
>TRBJ2-3|NA|TRBV7-9|few
TGTGCCAGCAGCTTAGAATGGGGGACGCAGTATTTT
CASSLEWGTQYF
>TRBJ2-3|TRBD2|TRBV7-2|NA
TGTGCCAGCAGCTTAGCGGGAGGGCTAGATACGCAGTATTTT
CASSLAGGLDTQYF
>TRBJ2-2|NA|TRBV7-3|NA
TGTGCCAGCAGTCCGGGGGCCGCCGGGGAGCTGTTTTTT
CASSPGAAGELFF
>TRBJ2-3|NA|TRBV29-1|NA
TGCAGCGTTCAGAGGGACGGCACAGATACGCAGTATTTT
CSVQRDGTDTQYF
>TRBJ1-6|NA|TRBV15|NA
TGTGCCACCAGCAGAGATAGGTCCAATTCACCCCTCCACTTT
CATSRDRSNSPLHF
>TRBJ2-7|NA|TRBV7-9|NA
TGTGCCAGCAGCTTAAGTAGCGGACCCCTCTACGAGCAGTACTTC
CASSLSSGPLYEQYF
>TRBJ2-1|TRBD1|TRBV7-3|once
TGTGCCAGCAGCTTCGGGACAGGGGTTAAGTTCTTC
CASSFGTGVKFF
>TRBJ1-2|NA|TRBV6-4|NA
TGTGCCAGCAGTTCCGGGACCAACTATGGCTACACCTTC
CASSSGTNYGYTF
>TRBJ2-5|NA|TRBV30|NA
TGTGCCTGGAGTGTACTGGGCGGACAAGAGACCCAGTACTTC
CAWSVLGGQETQYF
>TRBJ2-7|NA|TRBV19|NA
TGTGCCAGTAGTAACGAACAGACAGGCCTATCCTCCTACGAGCAGTACTTC
CASSNEQTGLSSYEQYF
>TRBJ2-7|NA|TRBV10-3|NA
TGTGCCATCAGTGATCCGGGACACTTCTCCTACGAGCAGTACTTC
CAISDPGHFSYEQYF
>TRBJ1-1|NA|TRBV19|medium-sized
TGTGCCAGCGGCCATAGGGGCGCGAACACTGAAGCTTTCTTT
CASGHRGANTEAFF
>TRBJ2-2|NA|TRBV4-2|NA
TGTGCCAGCAGCCACCCGCAGGGTAGCTCGAACACCGGGGAGCTGTTTTTT
CASSHPQGSSNTGELFF
>TRBJ1-6|NA|TRBV7-3|NA
TGTGCCAGCAGGCCTACCGGGCCGGATTCACCCCTCCACTTT
CASRPTGPDSPLHF
>TRBJ2-5|TRBD2|TRBV5-1|NA
TGCGCCAGCAGCTTGGGTAGCGGGGAAGAGACCCAGTACTTC
CASSLGSGEETQYF
>TRBJ2-1|TRBD2|TRBV18|NA
TGTGCCAGCTCACCACCGTCCTCTAGCGGGAGGGCGGGCGAGCAGTTCTTC
CASSPPSSSGRAGEQFF
>TRBJ1-1|TRBD1|TRBV2|NA
TGTGCCAGCGGGTTGGGACAGTGGAACACTGAAGCTTTCTTT
CASGLGQWNTEAFF
>TRBJ1-1|NA|TRBV2|NA
TGTGCCAGCAGCAGTCAGGGGTCGAACACTGAAGCTTTCTTT
CASSSQGSNTEAFF
>TRBJ2-1|NA|TRBV5-6|NA
TGTGCCAGCAGCGCCTTCAATGAGCAGTTCTTC
CASSAFNEQFF
>TRBJ1-5|NA|TRBV7-9|NA
TGTGCCAGCAGCTTAGAGGATCAGCCCCAGCATTTT
CASSLEDQPQHF
>TRBJ2-3|NA|TRBV6-5|NA
TGTGCCAGCAGTTTTCAAAGCACAGATACGCAGTATTTT
CASSFQSTDTQYF
>TRBJ2-3|TRBD2|TRBV10-3|NA
TGTGCCATCAGTGGAGGACTAGCGGGGGGTTCTACCCTACGCACAGATACGCAGTATTTT
CAISGGLAGGSTLRTDTQYF
>TRBJ1-2|TRBD1|TRBV9|NA
TGTGCCAGCAGCCGACAGGGCTCGGGCCAGGGCTACACCTTC
CASSRQGSGQGYTF
>TRBJ1-1|TRBD1|TRBV7-2|NA
TGTGCCAGCAGCTCGGTCCGGGACAGGGGGACTGAAGCTTTCTTT
CASSSVRDRGTEAFF
>TRBJ1-1|NA|TRBV7-2|NA
TGTGCCAGCAGCTTAGGACAGCTGAACACTGAAGCTTTCTTT
CASSLGQLNTEAFF
>TRBJ2-7|NA|TRBV6-5|NA
TGTGCCAGCAGTTACTCCAGTCGGGACGACTACGAGCAGTACTTC
CASSYSSRDDYEQYF
>TRBJ1-6|NA|TRBV5-5|NA
TGTGCCAGCAGCTTGGATGGGGGGGTCTCACCCCTCCACTTT
CASSLDGGVSPLHF